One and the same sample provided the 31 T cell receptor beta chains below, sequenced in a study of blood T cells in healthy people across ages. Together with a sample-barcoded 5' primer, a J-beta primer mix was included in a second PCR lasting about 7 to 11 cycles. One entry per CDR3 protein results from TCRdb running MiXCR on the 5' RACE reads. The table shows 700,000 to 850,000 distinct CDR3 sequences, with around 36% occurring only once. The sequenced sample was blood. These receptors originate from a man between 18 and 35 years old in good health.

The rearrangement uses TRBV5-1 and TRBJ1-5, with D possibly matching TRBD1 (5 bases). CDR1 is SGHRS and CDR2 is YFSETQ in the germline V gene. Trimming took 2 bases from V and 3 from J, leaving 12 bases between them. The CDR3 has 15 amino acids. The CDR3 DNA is TGCGCCAGCAGCTTAGGGACGGTTCACAATCAGCCCCAGCATTTT. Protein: CASSLGTVHNQPQHF.

As DNA, the CDR3 is TGTGCCAGCAGCCAAGATCGGAAGCGAGCTTTCTTT. Its translation is CASSQDRKRAFF. The chain links TRBV4-2 to TRBJ1-1; D unresolved. Trimming shortened V by 0 bases and J by 10 bases, and 9 bases separated the two germline ends. The CDR3 runs to 12 residues. Germline V gives CDR1 LGHNA, CDR2 YNFKEQ.

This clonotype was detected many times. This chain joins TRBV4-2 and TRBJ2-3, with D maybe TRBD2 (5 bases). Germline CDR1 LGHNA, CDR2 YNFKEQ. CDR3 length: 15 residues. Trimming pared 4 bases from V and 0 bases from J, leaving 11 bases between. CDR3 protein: CASSPGTISTDTQYF. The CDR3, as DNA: TGTGCCAGCAGCCCGGGAACTATAAGCACAGATACGCAGTATTTT.

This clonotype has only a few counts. The CDR3 region is CASSYGGRTDTQYF. CDR3 bases: TGTGCCAGCAGTTACGGAGGGAGGACAGATACGCAGTATTTT. The rearrangement joins TRBV12-3 or TRBV12-4 to TRBJ2-3; a weak D match, TRBD2 (6 bases). The CDR3 is 14 amino acids. The V gene lost 4 bases and the J gene lost 3 bases, with 11 bases spanning the gap.

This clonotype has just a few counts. The CDR3 spells CSVVGRAEEPQHF. In nucleotides, the CDR3 is TGCAGCGTTGTTGGCAGAGCTGAGGAGCCCCAGCATTTT. V usage is TRBV29-1 and J usage is TRBJ1-5; D not resolved. Trimming removed 4 bases at V and 8 bases at J, with 15 bases between. The germline CDR1 and CDR2 sequences are SQVTM and ANQGSEA. CDR3 size: 13 residues.

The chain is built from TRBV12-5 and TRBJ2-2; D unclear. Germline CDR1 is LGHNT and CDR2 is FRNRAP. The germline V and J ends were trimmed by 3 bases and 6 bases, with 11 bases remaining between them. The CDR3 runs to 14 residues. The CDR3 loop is CASGFQFSSGELFF. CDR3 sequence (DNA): TGTGCTAGTGGTTTCCAGTTCAGTTCCGGGGAGCTGTTTTTT.

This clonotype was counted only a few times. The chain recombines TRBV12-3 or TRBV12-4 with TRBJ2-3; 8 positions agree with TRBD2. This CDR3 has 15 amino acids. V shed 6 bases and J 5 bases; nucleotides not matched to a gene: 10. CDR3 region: CASRGLGGGEDTQYF. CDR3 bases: TGTGCCAGCAGGGGCCTCGGGGGGGGCGAAGATACGCAGTATTTT.

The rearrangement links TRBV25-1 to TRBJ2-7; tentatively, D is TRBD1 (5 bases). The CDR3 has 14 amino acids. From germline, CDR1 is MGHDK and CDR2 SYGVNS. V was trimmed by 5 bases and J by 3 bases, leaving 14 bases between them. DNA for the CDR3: TGTGCCAGCAGTCCACGGACAAGCGACTACGAGCAGTACTTC. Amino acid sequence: CASSPRTSDYEQYF.

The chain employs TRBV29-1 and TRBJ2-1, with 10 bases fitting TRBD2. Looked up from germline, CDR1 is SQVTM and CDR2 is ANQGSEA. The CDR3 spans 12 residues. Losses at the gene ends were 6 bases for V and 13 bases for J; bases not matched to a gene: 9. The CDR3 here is CSVGGASGGQFF. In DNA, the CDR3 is TGCAGCGTCGGGGGGGCTAGCGGGGGACAGTTCTTC.

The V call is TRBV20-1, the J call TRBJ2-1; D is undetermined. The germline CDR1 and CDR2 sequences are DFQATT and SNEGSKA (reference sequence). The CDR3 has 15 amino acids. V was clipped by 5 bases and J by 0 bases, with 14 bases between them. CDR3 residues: CSAPMPPSSYNEQFF. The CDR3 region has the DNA TGCAGTGCTCCGATGCCACCTAGCTCCTACAATGAGCAGTTCTTC.

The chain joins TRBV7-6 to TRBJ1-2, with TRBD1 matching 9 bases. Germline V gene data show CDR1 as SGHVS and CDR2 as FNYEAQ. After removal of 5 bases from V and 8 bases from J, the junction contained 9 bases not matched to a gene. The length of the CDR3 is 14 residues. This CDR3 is CASSRTGTGNGYTF. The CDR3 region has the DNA TGTGCCAGCAGCCGAACCGGGACAGGGAACGGCTACACCTTC.

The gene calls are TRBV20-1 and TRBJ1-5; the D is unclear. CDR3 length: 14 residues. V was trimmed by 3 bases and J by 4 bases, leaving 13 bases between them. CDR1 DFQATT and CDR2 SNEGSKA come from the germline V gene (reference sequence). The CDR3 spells CSASTAYRNQPQHF. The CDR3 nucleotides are TGCAGTGCTAGCACAGCCTATAGAAATCAGCCCCAGCATTTT.

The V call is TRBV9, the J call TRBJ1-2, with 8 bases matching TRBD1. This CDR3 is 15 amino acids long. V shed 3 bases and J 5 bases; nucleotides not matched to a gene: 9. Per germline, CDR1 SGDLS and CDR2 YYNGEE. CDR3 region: CASSDSRGQGYGYTF. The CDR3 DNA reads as TGTGCCAGCAGCGACTCCAGGGGGCAGGGTTATGGCTACACCTTC.

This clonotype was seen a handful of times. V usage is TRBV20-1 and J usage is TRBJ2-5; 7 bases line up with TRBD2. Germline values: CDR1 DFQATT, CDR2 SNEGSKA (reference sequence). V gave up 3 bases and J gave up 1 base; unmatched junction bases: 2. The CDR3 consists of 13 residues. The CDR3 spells CSARLAAQETQYF. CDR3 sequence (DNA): TGCAGTGCTAGGCTAGCGGCCCAAGAGACCCAGTACTTC.

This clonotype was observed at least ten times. The CDR3 DNA reads as TGCAGTGCCCTGGACAGACCCGGCTACACCTTC. Translating it yields CSALDRPGYTF. The V call is TRBV20-1, the J call TRBJ1-2; TRBD1 is a possible D gene (6 bases). This CDR3 has 11 residues. V lost 6 bases, J lost 8 bases, and 13 bases lay in between. Germline CDR1 and CDR2: DFQATT and SNEGSKA (reference sequence).

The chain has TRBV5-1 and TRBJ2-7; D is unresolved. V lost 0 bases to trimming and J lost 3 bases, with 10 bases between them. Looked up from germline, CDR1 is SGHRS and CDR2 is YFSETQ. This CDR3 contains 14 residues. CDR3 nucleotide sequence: TGCGCCAGCAGCTTGGAGGGCAGCTACTACGAGCAGTACTTC. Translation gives CASSLEGSYYEQYF.

CDR3 bases: TGTGCCAGCAGCTTACGGGCAGGGACATATACGCAGTATTTT. Its translation: CASSLRAGTYTQYF. The chain combines TRBV7-8 with TRBJ2-3, with D possibly matching TRBD1 (6 bases). The CDR3 is made up of 14 amino acids. Germline V gives CDR1 SGHVS, CDR2 FQNEAQ. The ends were cut back, 2 bases at V and 7 bases at J, with 13 bases in the middle.

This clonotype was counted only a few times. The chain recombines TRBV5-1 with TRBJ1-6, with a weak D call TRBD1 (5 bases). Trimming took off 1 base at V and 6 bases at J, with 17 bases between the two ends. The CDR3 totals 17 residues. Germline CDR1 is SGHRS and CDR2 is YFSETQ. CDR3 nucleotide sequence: TGCGCCAGCAGCTTGCCGGAAGGGACCACTCTTAATTCACCCCTCCACTTT. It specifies CASSLPEGTTLNSPLHF.

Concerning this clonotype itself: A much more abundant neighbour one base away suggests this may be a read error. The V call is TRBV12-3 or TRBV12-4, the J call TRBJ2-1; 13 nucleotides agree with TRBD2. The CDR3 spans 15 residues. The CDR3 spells CTSSPGTSGVHEQFF. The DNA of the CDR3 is TGTACCAGCAGTCCCGGGACTAGCGGGGTCCATGAGCAGTTCTTC.

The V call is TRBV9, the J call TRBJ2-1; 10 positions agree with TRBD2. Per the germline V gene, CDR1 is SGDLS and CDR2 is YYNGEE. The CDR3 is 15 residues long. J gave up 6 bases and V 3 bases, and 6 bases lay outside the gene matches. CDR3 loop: CASSGGTSATNEQFF. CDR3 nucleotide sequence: TGTGCCAGCAGCGGCGGGACTAGCGCGACCAATGAGCAGTTCTTC.

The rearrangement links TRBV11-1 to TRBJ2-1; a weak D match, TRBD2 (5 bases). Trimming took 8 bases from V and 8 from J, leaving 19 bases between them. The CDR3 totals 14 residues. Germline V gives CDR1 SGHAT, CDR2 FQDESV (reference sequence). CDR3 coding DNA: TGTGCCAGCGGGGTCTTAGGGAGTTACTATGAGCAGTTCTTC. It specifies CASGVLGSYYEQFF.

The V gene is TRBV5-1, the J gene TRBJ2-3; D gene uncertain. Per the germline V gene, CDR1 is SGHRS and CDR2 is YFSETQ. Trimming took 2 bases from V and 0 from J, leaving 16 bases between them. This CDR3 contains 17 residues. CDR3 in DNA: TGCGCCAGCAGCTTTCGTCGGGCTCTTTCTAGCACAGATACGCAGTATTTT. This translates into CASSFRRALSSTDTQYF.

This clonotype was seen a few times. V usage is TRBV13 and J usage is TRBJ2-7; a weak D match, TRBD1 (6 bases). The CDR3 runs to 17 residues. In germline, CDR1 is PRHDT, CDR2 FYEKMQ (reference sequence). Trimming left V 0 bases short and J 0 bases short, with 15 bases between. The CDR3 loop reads CASSLGLHRAISYEQYF. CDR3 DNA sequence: TGTGCCAGCAGCTTAGGCCTACACAGGGCAATCTCCTACGAGCAGTACTTC.

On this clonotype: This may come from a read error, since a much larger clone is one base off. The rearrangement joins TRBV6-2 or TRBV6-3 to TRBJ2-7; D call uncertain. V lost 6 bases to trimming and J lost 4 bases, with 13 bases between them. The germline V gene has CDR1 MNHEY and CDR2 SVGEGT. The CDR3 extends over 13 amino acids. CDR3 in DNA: TGTGCCAGCAGACCCCCGAGGTTTTACGAGCAGTACTTC. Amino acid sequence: CASRPPRFYEQYF.

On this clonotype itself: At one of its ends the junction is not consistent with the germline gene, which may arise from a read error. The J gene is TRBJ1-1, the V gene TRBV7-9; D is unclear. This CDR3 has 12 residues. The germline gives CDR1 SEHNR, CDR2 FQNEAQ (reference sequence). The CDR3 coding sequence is TGTGCCACCAGCATGGTCCGGGCTGAAGCTTTCTTT. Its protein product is CATSMVRAEAFF.

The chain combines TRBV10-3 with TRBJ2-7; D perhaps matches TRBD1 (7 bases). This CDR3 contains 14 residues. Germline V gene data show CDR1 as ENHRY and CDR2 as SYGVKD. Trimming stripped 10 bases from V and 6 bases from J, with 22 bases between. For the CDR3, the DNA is TGTGCCACCTCGTACAGAGACCAGGGGGGCGAGCAGTACTTC. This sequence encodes CATSYRDQGGEQYF.

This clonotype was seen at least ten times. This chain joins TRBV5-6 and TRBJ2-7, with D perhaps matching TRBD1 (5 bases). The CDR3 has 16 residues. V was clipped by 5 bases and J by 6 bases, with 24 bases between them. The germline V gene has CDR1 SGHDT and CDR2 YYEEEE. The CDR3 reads CASRPYGRDLVGEQYF. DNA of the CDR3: TGTGCCAGCAGACCCTACGGCAGGGATTTGGTAGGCGAGCAGTACTTC.

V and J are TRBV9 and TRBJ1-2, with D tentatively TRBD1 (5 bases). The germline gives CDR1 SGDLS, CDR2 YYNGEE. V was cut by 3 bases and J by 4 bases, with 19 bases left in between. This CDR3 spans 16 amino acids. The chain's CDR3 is CASSGVRGDRGYGYTF. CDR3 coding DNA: TGTGCCAGCAGCGGGGTTCGAGGGGATAGGGGCTATGGCTACACCTTC.

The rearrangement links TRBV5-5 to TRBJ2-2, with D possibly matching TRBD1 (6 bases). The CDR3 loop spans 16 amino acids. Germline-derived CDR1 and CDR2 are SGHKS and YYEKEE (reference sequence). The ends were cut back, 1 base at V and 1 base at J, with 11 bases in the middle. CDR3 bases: TGTGCCAGCAGCTTGCCGGGCAGGGGGAACACCGGGGAGCTGTTTTTT. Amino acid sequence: CASSLPGRGNTGELFF.

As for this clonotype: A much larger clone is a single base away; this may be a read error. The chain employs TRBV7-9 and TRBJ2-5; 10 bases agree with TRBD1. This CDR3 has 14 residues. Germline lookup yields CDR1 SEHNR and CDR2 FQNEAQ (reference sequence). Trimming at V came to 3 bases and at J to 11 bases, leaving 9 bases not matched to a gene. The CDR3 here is CASSLSGTGDEQYF. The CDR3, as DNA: TGTGCCAGCAGCTTGTCCGGGACAGGGGATGAGCAGTACTTC.

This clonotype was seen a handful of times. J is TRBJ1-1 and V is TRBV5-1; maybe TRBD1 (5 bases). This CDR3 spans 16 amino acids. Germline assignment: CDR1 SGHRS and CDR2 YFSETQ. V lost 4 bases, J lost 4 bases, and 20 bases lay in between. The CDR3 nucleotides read TGCGCCAGCAGCCATTTGCAGGGAATAAGAGGCACTGAAGCTTTCTTT. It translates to CASSHLQGIRGTEAFF.